One and the same sample provided the 16 T cell receptor beta chains below, sequenced in a study of cytomegalovirus exposure and HLA in healthy donors. The assay was immunoSEQ multiplex PCR, and TCRdb's table has in-frame clones only and misses some. The table records 80,000 or so clones, 85% to 95% of them present only once. The sample taken for sequencing was PBMCs. These receptors all stem from a woman aged 18-35 years in good health and CMV-seronegative.

This clone was observed a single time. The chain links TRBV28 to TRBJ2-5; TRBD1 matches 8 bases. The CDR3 contains 15 residues. Trimming took 5 bases from V and 5 from J; bases not matched to a gene: 10. Germline values: CDR1 MDHEN, CDR2 SYDVKM. This CDR3 reads CASSQGQGERETQYF. The CDR3 DNA reads TGTGCCAGCAGTCAAGGACAGGGCGAGAGGGAGACCCAGTACTTC.

The rearrangement links TRBV25-1 to TRBJ2-7; 8 bases match TRBD1. Germline values: CDR1 MGHDK, CDR2 SYGVNS. V lost 6 bases and J lost 0; bases outside the gene matches: 4. The CDR3 sequence is 14 residues long. Here the CDR3 reads CASRRTGSSYEQYF. The CDR3 DNA follows: TGTGCCAGCAGAAGGACAGGGAGCTCCTACGAGCAGTACTTC.

The J gene is TRBJ2-1, the V gene TRBV27; D is ambiguous. V was clipped by 2 bases and J by 4 bases, with 9 bases between them. CDR1 is MNHEY and CDR2 is SMNVEV in the germline V gene (reference sequence). The CDR3 length is 14 residues. CDR3 residues: CASSLAVGYNEQFF. CDR3 in DNA: TGTGCCAGCAGTTTAGCGGTAGGATACAATGAGCAGTTCTTC.

The V gene is TRBV4-3, the J gene TRBJ1-1; possibly TRBD1 for D (6 bases). Germline-derived CDR1 and CDR2 are LGHNA and YSLEER. Trimming took 2 bases from V and 11 from J, leaving 12 bases between them. The CDR3 loop spans 12 amino acids. For the CDR3, the DNA is TGCGCCAGCAGCCAAAACAGGGAAAAGGCTTTCTTT. It is translated as CASSQNREKAFF.

About this clone itself: One end of the junction varies from germline; a read error may be responsible. The chain is built from TRBV6-6 and TRBJ2-7; 11 nucleotides match TRBD1. The CDR3 runs to 14 residues. Germline lookup yields CDR1 MNHNY and CDR2 SVGAGI (reference sequence). CDR3 coding DNA: TGTGCCGGCAGTCTAGGGACAGGGGGCTACGAGCAGTACTTC. This codes for CAGSLGTGGYEQYF.

The chain employs TRBV13 and TRBJ2-3, with D maybe TRBD1 (6 bases). The CDR3 contains 14 residues. Trimming cost V 5 bases and J 3 bases, with 12 bases left between them. Germline-derived CDR1 and CDR2 are PRHDT and FYEKMQ (reference sequence). This CDR3 is CASSNSDSTDTQYF. The CDR3 bases are TGTGCCAGCAGCAACTCGGACAGTACAGATACGCAGTATTTT.

The chain links TRBV15 to TRBJ1-4, with a possible D match to TRBD1 (6 bases). The CDR3 sequence is 16 residues long. Deletions cut 1 base from V and 3 bases from J, with 12 bases between. Germline V gene data show CDR1 as LNHNV and CDR2 as YYDKDF (reference sequence). CDR3 residues: CATSRAGAASNEKLFF. CDR3 DNA: TGTGCCACCAGCAGAGCAGGGGCAGCGTCTAATGAAAAACTGTTTTTT.

V and J are TRBV7-9 and TRBJ2-5; D might be TRBD2 (5 bases). The CDR3 has 16 residues. Germline V CDR1 and CDR2: SEHNR, FQNEAQ (reference sequence). Trimming pared 5 bases from V and 3 bases from J, leaving 19 bases between. This CDR3 is CASSPRRPLPEETQYF. The CDR3 bases are TGTGCCAGCAGCCCGAGGAGGCCCCTACCCGAAGAGACCCAGTACTTC.

This clone was seen a handful of times. The CDR3 DNA is TGTGCCAGCAGTTATCAGGAGGGGAACACTGAAGCTTTCTTT. This codes for CASSYQEGNTEAFF. The chain uses TRBV6-6 and TRBJ1-1; D unresolved. The ends were cut back, 3 bases at V and 1 base at J, with 9 bases in the middle. The CDR3 runs to 14 residues. Germline lookup yields CDR1 MNHNY and CDR2 SVGAGI (reference sequence).

This sequence joins TRBV11-2 and TRBJ1-6; D gene unclear. V was trimmed by 6 bases and J by 7 bases, leaving 10 bases between them. The CDR3 is 13 residues long. CDR1 and CDR2 (germline): SGHAT, FQNNGV. The chain's CDR3 is CASSSQANSPLHF. DNA of the CDR3: TGTGCCAGCAGTAGTCAGGCCAATTCACCCCTCCACTTT.

The rearrangement uses TRBV29-1 and TRBJ1-4, with TRBD1 matching 10 bases. There are 13 residues in the CDR3. Per germline, CDR1 SQVTM and CDR2 ANQGSEA. Trimming cost V 6 bases and J 10 bases; bases outside gene matches: 8. CDR3 protein: CSVERDRGGKLFF. In nucleotides, the CDR3 is TGCAGCGTCGAGAGGGACAGGGGAGGAAAACTGTTTTTT. The entire variable domain, with the rest obtained from reference TRBV29-1 and TRBJ1-4, is as follows: SAVISQKPSRDICQRGTSLTIQCQVDSQVTMMFWYRQQPGQSLTLIATANQGSEATYESGFVIDKFPISRPNLTFSTLTVSNMSPEDSSIYLCSVERDRGGKLFFGSGTQLSVL.

The chain has TRBV28 and TRBJ1-1; D uncertain. Germline V gene data show CDR1 as MDHEN and CDR2 as SYDVKM. The CDR3 sequence is 13 residues long. V was clipped by 5 bases and J by 1 base, with 8 bases between them. CDR3: CASSPGGNTEAFF. The CDR3, as DNA: TGTGCCAGCAGTCCGGGTGGGAACACTGAAGCTTTCTTT. Together with reference TRBV28 and TRBJ1-1, the CDR3 gives the full variable domain: DVKVTQSSRYLVKRTGEKVFLECVQDMDHENMFWYRQDPGLGLRLIYFSYDVKMKEKGDIPEGYSVSREKKERFSLILESASTNQTSMYLCASSPGGNTEAFFGQGTRLTVV.

V gene TRBV5-1 combines with J gene TRBJ2-3; TRBD1 matches 9 bases. The CDR3 loop spans 16 amino acids. With V trimmed by 2 bases and J by 0 bases, 4 bases remained unmatched. CDR1 is SGHRS, CDR2 YFSETQ, per germline. The CDR3 sequence is CASSFLTGGSTDTQYF. CDR3 coding DNA: TGCGCCAGCAGCTTCCTGACAGGGGGAAGCACAGATACGCAGTATTTT.

The chain carries TRBV15 and TRBJ1-1; a weak D match, TRBD1 (5 bases). Germline loops: CDR1 LNHNV, CDR2 YYDKDF (reference sequence). The CDR3 is made up of 14 amino acids. The germline V and J ends were trimmed by 0 bases and 5 bases, with 10 bases remaining between them. The CDR3 sequence is CATSRERRATEAFF. The CDR3, as DNA: TGTGCCACCAGCAGAGAACGCAGGGCGACTGAAGCTTTCTTT. Together with reference TRBV15 and TRBJ1-1, the CDR3 gives the full variable domain: DAMVIQNPRYQVTQFGKPVTLSCSQTLNHNVMYWYQQKSSQAPKLLFHYYDKDFNNEADTPDNFQSRRPNTSFCFLDIRSPGLGDTAMYLCATSRERRATEAFFGQGTRLTVV.

V and J are TRBV5-8 and TRBJ1-2; D unclear. CDR3 length: 14 residues. Germline loops: CDR1 SGHTS, CDR2 YDEGEE. Trimming cost V 0 bases and J 5 bases, with 11 bases left between them. The CDR3 loop reads CASSLAEVLYGYTF. CDR3 sequence (DNA): TGTGCCAGCAGCTTGGCCGAGGTACTTTATGGCTACACCTTC.

The chain carries TRBV29-1 and TRBJ1-5; D uncertain. The CDR3 is 15 residues long. The V and J ends lost 4 bases and 4 bases respectively, with 17 bases between them. The germline CDR1 and CDR2 sequences are SQVTM and ANQGSEA. Here the CDR3 DNA reads TGCAGCGTTGCAGAAGGTCAGGAGGGAAATCAGCCCCAGCATTTT. It is translated as CSVAEGQEGNQPQHF.